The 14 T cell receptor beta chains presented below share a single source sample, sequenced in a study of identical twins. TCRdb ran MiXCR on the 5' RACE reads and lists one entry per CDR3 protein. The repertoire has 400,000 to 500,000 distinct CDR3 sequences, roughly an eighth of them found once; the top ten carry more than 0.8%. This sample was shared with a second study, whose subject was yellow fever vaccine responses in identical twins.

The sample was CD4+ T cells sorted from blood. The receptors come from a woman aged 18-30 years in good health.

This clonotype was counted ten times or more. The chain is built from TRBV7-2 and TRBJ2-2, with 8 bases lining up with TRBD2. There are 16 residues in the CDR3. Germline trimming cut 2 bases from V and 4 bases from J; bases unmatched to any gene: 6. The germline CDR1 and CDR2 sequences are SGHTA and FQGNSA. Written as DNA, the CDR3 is TGTGCCAGCAGCTTATTATCGGGGGGGCGCACCGGGGAGCTGTTTTTT. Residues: CASSLLSGGRTGELFF.

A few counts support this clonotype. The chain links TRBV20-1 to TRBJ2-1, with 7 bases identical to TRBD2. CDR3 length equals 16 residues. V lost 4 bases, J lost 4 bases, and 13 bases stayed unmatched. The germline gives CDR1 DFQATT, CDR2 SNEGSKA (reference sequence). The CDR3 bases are TGCAGTGCTATTCCGGGACTACGGGCGGGGTACAATGAGCAGTTCTTC. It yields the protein CSAIPGLRAGYNEQFF.

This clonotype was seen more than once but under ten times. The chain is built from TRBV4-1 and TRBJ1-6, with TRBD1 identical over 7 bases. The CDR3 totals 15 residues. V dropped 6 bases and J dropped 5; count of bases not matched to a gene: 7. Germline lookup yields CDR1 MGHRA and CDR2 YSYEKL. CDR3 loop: CASRSGQANNSPLHF. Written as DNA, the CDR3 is TGCGCCAGCAGGAGTGGACAGGCAAATAATTCACCCCTCCACTTT.

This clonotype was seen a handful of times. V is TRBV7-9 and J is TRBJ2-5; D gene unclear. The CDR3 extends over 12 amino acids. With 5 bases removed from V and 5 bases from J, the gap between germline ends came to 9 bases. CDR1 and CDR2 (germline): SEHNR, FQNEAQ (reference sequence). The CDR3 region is CASSREPETQYF. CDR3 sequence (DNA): TGTGCCAGCAGCCGAGAACCGGAGACCCAGTACTTC.

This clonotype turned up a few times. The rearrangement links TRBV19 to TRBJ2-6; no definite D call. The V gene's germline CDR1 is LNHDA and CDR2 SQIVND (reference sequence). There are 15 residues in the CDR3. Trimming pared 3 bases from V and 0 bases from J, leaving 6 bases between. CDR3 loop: CASSIGVSGANVLTF. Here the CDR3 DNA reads TGTGCCAGTAGTATTGGCGTCTCTGGGGCCAACGTCCTGACTTTC. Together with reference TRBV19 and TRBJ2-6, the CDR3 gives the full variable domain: DGGITQSPKYLFRKEGQNVTLSCEQNLNHDAMYWYRQDPGQGLRLIYYSQIVNDFQKGDIAEGYSVSREKKESFPLTVTSAQKNPTAFYLCASSIGVSGANVLTFGAGSRLTVL.

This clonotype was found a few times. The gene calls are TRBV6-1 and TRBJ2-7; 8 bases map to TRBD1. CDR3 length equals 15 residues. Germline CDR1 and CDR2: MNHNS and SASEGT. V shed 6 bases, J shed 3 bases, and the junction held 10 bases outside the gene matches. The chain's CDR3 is CASRREVTGGYEQYF. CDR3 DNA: TGTGCCAGCAGGAGGGAGGTAACAGGGGGCTACGAGCAGTACTTC.

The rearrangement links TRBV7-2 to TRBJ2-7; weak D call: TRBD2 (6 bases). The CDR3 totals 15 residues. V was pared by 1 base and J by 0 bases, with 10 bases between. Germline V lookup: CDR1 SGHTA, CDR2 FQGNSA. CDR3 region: CASSLESGLSYEQYF. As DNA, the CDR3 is TGTGCCAGCAGCTTAGAATCGGGACTCTCCTACGAGCAGTACTTC.

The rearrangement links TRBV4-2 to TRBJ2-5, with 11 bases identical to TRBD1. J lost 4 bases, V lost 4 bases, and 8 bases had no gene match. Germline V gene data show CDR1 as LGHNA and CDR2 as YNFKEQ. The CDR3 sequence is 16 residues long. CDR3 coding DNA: TGTGCCAGCAGCCTCAATTCCGGGACAGGGGGAGAGACCCAGTACTTC. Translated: CASSLNSGTGGETQYF.

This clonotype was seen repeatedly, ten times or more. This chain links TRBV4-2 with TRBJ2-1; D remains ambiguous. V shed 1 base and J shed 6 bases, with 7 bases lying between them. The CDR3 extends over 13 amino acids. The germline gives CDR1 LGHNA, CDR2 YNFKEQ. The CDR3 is CASSQGFSNEQFF. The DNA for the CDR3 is TGTGCCAGCAGCCAAGGTTTTAGCAATGAGCAGTTCTTC.

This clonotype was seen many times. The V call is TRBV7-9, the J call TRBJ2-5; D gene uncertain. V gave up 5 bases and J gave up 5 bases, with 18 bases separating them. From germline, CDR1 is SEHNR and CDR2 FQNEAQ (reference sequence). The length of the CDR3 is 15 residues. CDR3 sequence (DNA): TGTGCCAGCAGCCCCCCCGTACGACTTGGGGAGACCCAGTACTTC. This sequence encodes CASSPPVRLGETQYF. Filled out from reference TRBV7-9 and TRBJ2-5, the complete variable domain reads DTGVSQNPRHKITKRGQNVTFRCDPISEHNRLYWYRQTLGQGPEFLTYFQNEAQLEKSRLLSDRFSAERPKGSFSTLEIQRTEQGDSAMYLCASSPPVRLGETQYFGPGTRLLVL.

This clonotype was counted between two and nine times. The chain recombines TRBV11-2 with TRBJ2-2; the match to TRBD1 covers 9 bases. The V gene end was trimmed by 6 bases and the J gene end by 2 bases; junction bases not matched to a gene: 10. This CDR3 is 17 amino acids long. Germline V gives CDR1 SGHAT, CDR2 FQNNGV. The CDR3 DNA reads TGTGCCAGCAGTCCTTTTGTGGGACAGGGCAACACCGGGGAGCTGTTTTTT. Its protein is CASSPFVGQGNTGELFF.

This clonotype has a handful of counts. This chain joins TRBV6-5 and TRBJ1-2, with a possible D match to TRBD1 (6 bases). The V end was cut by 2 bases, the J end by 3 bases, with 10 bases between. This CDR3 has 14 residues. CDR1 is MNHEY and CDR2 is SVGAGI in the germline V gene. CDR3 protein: CASSYQRTDYGYTF. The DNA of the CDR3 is TGTGCCAGCAGTTACCAAAGGACAGACTATGGCTACACCTTC.

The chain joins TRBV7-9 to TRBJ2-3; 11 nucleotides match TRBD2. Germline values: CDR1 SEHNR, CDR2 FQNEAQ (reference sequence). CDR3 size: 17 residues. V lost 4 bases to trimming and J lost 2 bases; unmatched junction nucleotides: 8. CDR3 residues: CASSSFQLAGDTDTQYF. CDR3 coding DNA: TGTGCCAGCAGCTCCTTCCAACTAGCGGGGGACACAGATACGCAGTATTTT.

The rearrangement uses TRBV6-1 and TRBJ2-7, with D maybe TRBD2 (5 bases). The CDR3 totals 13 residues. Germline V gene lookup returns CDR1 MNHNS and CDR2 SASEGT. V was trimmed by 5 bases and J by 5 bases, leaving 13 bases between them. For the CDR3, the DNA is TGTGCCAGCAGTCAACCTACTAGTAACGAGCAGTACTTC. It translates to CASSQPTSNEQYF.